One and the same sample provided the 11 T cell receptor beta chains below, sequenced in a study of shared clonotypes between healthy human individuals. CD8 cells regarded as naive lacked CD45RO, were positively chosen for CCR7, and omitted terminally differentiated effector memory CD45RA+ cells. Assay used: immunoSEQ multiplex PCR; TCRdb lists only in-frame clones, some missing. The sample records approximately 2,200,000 clones, roughly 91% being singletons. Sequencing input: naive CD8+ T cells from PBMCs. These receptors all come from a young man in good health. Some clones in this sample may be carry-over from other donors' samples.

This rearrangement joins TRBV5-6 to TRBJ2-1; 11 nucleotides agree with TRBD2. Germline-derived CDR1 and CDR2 are SGHDT and YYEEEE. This CDR3 has 15 amino acids. J was trimmed by 8 bases and V by 2 bases; bases with no gene match: 6. For the CDR3, the DNA is TGTGCCAGCAGCTTAAGTCCTAGCGGGAGGTATGAGCAGTTCTTC. It encodes CASSLSPSGRYEQFF.

The chain couples TRBV28 to TRBJ2-2, with D possibly being TRBD2 (5 bases). This CDR3 is 14 amino acids long. The V gene's germline CDR1 is MDHEN and CDR2 SYDVKM. Trimming left V 6 bases short and J 4 bases short, with 12 bases between. In DNA form, the CDR3 reads TGTGCCAGCAGCCCCACTAGTTCCACCGGGGAGCTGTTTTTT. Protein sequence: CASSPTSSTGELFF. Using reference TRBV28 and TRBJ2-2 for the parts outside the CDR3, the full variable domain is DVKVTQSSRYLVKRTGEKVFLECVQDMDHENMFWYRQDPGLGLRLIYFSYDVKMKEKGDIPEGYSVSREKKERFSLILESASTNQTSMYLCASSPTSSTGELFFGEGSRLTVL.

The rearrangement uses TRBV7-9 and TRBJ2-2; 7 bases align to TRBD1. The J segment lost 4 bases and the V segment lost 0 bases, leaving 14 bases of the junction unmatched. The length of the CDR3 is 19 residues. Per germline, CDR1 SEHNR and CDR2 FQNEAQ (reference sequence). CDR3 amino acids: CASSLAPRRVRGITGELFF. DNA for the CDR3: TGTGCCAGCAGCTTAGCGCCTCGCCGAGTCAGGGGGATCACCGGGGAGCTGTTTTTT.

This rearrangement joins TRBV11-3 to TRBJ1-1, with D possibly TRBD1 on 5 matching bases. V dropped 2 bases and J dropped 1 base, with 11 bases sitting between them. CDR1 and CDR2 (germline): SGHNT, YENEEA. The CDR3 contains 15 residues. The CDR3, as DNA: TGTGCCAGCAGCTTAAGGGACGGAGCGAACACTGAAGCTTTCTTT. As protein: CASSLRDGANTEAFF.

Concerning this clone itself: At one boundary the junction diverges from the germline segment, which might be a read error. V is TRBV30 and J is TRBJ2-1, with D perhaps matching TRBD1 (6 bases). CDR3 length: 11 residues. Germline V gives CDR1 GTSNPN, CDR2 SVGIG (reference sequence). Here the CDR3 reads CAWSWAQGRVF. Written as DNA, the CDR3 is TGTGCCTGGTCGTGGGCTCAGGGGCGGGTCTTC.

The chain combines TRBV19 with TRBJ2-3; D remains unclear. The V end was cut by 0 bases, the J end by 2 bases, with 3 bases between. Germline V gene data show CDR1 as LNHDA and CDR2 as SQIVND (reference sequence). This CDR3 region has 13 residues. In nucleotides, the CDR3 is TGTGCCAGTAGTATAGAGGTCACAGATACGCAGTATTTT. It yields the protein CASSIEVTDTQYF. Full variable domain (remainder filled in from reference TRBV19 and TRBJ2-3): DGGITQSPKYLFRKEGQNVTLSCEQNLNHDAMYWYRQDPGQGLRLIYYSQIVNDFQKGDIAEGYSVSREKKESFPLTVTSAQKNPTAFYLCASSIEVTDTQYFGPGTRLTVL.

The rearrangement links TRBV6-1 to TRBJ1-2; maybe TRBD1 (5 bases). Trimming removed 2 bases at V and 7 bases at J, with 17 bases between. Germline loops: CDR1 MNHNS, CDR2 SASEGT. The CDR3 length is 15 residues. This chain's CDR3 is CASSEKGPGFFGYTF. CDR3 bases: TGTGCCAGCAGTGAAAAGGGGCCAGGGTTTTTTGGCTACACCTTC.

This clone was seen once. This rearrangement joins TRBV7-9 to TRBJ2-7; D is possibly TRBD1 (6 bases). CDR3 length: 18 amino acids. V was trimmed by 7 bases and J by 2 bases, leaving 27 bases between them. Per germline, CDR1 SEHNR and CDR2 FQNEAQ (reference sequence). CDR3 DNA sequence: TGTGCCAGCACCACCGCGGGCCCGGACAGAAGGAACCCCTACGAGCAGTACTTC. As protein: CASTTAGPDRRNPYEQYF. The full variable domain, its missing parts supplied by reference TRBV7-9 and TRBJ2-7, is DTGVSQNPRHKITKRGQNVTFRCDPISEHNRLYWYRQTLGQGPEFLTYFQNEAQLEKSRLLSDRFSAERPKGSFSTLEIQRTEQGDSAMYLCASTTAGPDRRNPYEQYFGPGTRLTVT.

The J gene is TRBJ2-3, the V gene TRBV4-3, with 11 bases lining up with TRBD2. J lost 5 bases, V lost 1 base, and 8 bases had no gene match. CDR3 size: 17 residues. Per germline, CDR1 LGHNA and CDR2 YSLEER. The CDR3 coding sequence is TGCGCCAGCAGCCAAGGCCCAACTAGCGGGAGAGGAGATACGCAGTATTTT. Amino acids: CASSQGPTSGRGDTQYF.

About this clone: The same CDR3 is also encoded by other DNA sequences in this sample. The chain combines TRBV29-1 with TRBJ1-4, with unresolved D. The CDR3 extends over 12 amino acids. Germline V lookup: CDR1 SQVTM, CDR2 ANQGSEA. V lost 4 bases, J lost 0 bases, and 3 bases lay in between. Here the CDR3 DNA reads TGCAGCGTTGTTTCAACTAATGAAAAACTGTTTTTT. Its translation: CSVVSTNEKLFF.

The genes are TRBV6-5 and TRBJ1-2; TRBD1 agrees at 9 bases. The germline gives CDR1 MNHEY, CDR2 SVGAGI. The CDR3 contains 14 residues. Trimming at V came to 6 bases and at J to 7 bases, leaving 9 bases not matched to a gene. CDR3 in DNA: TGTGCCAGCAGCCTTGGACAGGGGAATTCTGGCTACACCTTC. As protein: CASSLGQGNSGYTF.